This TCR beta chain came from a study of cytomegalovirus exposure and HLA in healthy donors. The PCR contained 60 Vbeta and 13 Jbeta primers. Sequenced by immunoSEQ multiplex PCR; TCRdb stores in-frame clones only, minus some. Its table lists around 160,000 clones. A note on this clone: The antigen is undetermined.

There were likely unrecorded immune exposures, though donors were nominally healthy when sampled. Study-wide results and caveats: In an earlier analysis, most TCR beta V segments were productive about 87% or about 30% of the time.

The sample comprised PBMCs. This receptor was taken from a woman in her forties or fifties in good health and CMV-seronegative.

CDR3 sequence reads: CASSLKGVMNTEAFF. In DNA, the CDR3 is TGTGCCAGCAGTTTAAAAGGGGTGATGAACACTGAAGCTTTCTTT. The chain uses TRBV27 and TRBJ1-1; possibly TRBD1 for D (5 bases). The CDR3 has 15 residues. The V gene's germline CDR1 is MNHEY and CDR2 SMNVEV (reference sequence). V lost 2 bases, J lost 0 bases, and 10 bases lay in between.